A single sample is the source of the 27 T cell receptor beta chains below, sequenced in a study of cytomegalovirus exposure and HLA in healthy donors. The PCR employed 60 Vbeta primers together with 13 Jbeta primers. Clones were sequenced by immunoSEQ multiplex PCR, and TCRdb holds only the in-frame ones, with some missing. The sample contains around 140,000 clones, around four fifths of which appear only once. The sequencing input was PBMCs. These receptor sequences come from a female donor in good health and CMV-seronegative.

This sequence joins TRBV7-8 and TRBJ2-7, with D hard to call. The V and J ends lost 1 base and 2 bases respectively, with 9 bases between them. CDR1 SGHVS and CDR2 FQNEAQ come from the germline V gene. This CDR3 region has 14 residues. The CDR3 spells CASSLGATTYEQYF. The CDR3 DNA sequence: TGTGCCAGCAGCTTAGGGGCGACGACCTACGAGCAGTACTTC.

This rearrangement joins TRBV5-1 to TRBJ1-4; D remains ambiguous. Germline CDR1 and CDR2: SGHRS and YFSETQ. This CDR3 is built from 15 residues. The V end lost 4 bases, the J end lost 0 bases, and 10 bases lay between the germline ends. The CDR3 here is CASSPGLTTNEKLFF. The CDR3 DNA is TGCGCCAGCAGCCCCGGACTGACAACTAATGAAAAACTGTTTTTT.

This chain connects TRBV27 to TRBJ1-2; 7 bases match TRBD1. Germline CDR1 and CDR2: MNHEY and SMNVEV (reference sequence). V dropped 5 bases and J dropped 4; count of bases not matched to a gene: 10. The CDR3 loop spans 15 amino acids. The CDR3 nucleotides read TGTGCCAGCAGTCCACGGACAGGTCCTCCCTATGGCTACACCTTC. Translation: CASSPRTGPPYGYTF.

This chain uses TRBV28 with TRBJ2-1; 12 nucleotides agree with TRBD1. The CDR3 length is 16 residues. Germline assignment: CDR1 MDHEN and CDR2 SYDVKM. J was trimmed by 9 bases and V by 6 bases; bases with no gene match: 12. CDR3 residues: CASSPPGQGAWGEQFF. CDR3 DNA: TGTGCCAGCAGCCCACCGGGACAGGGGGCTTGGGGTGAGCAGTTCTTC. Full variable domain (outside the CDR3, taken from reference TRBV28 and TRBJ2-1): DVKVTQSSRYLVKRTGEKVFLECVQDMDHENMFWYRQDPGLGLRLIYFSYDVKMKEKGDIPEGYSVSREKKERFSLILESASTNQTSMYLCASSPPGQGAWGEQFFGPGTRLTVL.

The chain employs TRBV5-5 and TRBJ1-2, with TRBD1 as a possible D gene (6 bases). This CDR3 spans 14 amino acids. Germline V gives CDR1 SGHKS, CDR2 YYEKEE (reference sequence). The V end lost 4 bases, the J end lost 2 bases, and 12 bases lay between the germline ends. CDR3 sequence (DNA): TGTGCCAGCAGCCTCACCACAGGGAACTATGGCTACACCTTC. As protein: CASSLTTGNYGYTF.

The V and J genes are TRBV2 and TRBJ2-1; TRBD1 matches 10 bases. The CDR3 totals 17 residues. Germline CDR1 is SNHLY and CDR2 is FYNNEI. The V gene end was trimmed by 7 bases and the J gene end by 8 bases; junction bases not matched to a gene: 17. The CDR3 bases are TGTGCCAGCATGGAACGGGGTAGGACAGGGGGGATCGATGAGCAGTTCTTC. It is translated as CASMERGRTGGIDEQFF.

CDR3 sequence reads: CASSKPSGRGETQYF. The DNA of the CDR3 is TGTGCCAGCAGCAAACCTAGCGGGAGGGGGGAGACCCAGTACTTC. V is TRBV6-5 and J is TRBJ2-5; 12 bases agree with TRBD2. This CDR3 has 15 amino acids. Per the germline V gene, CDR1 is MNHEY and CDR2 is SVGAGI. After removal of 6 bases from V and 5 bases from J, the junction contained 7 bases not matched to a gene.

The V call is TRBV6-1, the J call TRBJ2-1, with 7 bases aligning to TRBD1. CDR3 size: 16 residues. Germline V CDR1 and CDR2: MNHNS, SASEGT. V shed 3 bases and J 5 bases; nucleotides not matched to a gene: 10. CDR3 in amino acids: CASSDPFRTGDNEQFF. CDR3 coding DNA: TGTGCCAGCAGTGACCCTTTTAGGACAGGCGACAATGAGCAGTTCTTC.

This chain uses TRBV27 with TRBJ1-4, with no clear D. Trimming shortened V by 5 bases and J by 8 bases, and 12 bases separated the two germline ends. From germline, CDR1 is MNHEY and CDR2 SMNVEV (reference sequence). The CDR3 has 13 amino acids. In DNA form, the CDR3 reads TGTGCCAGCAGTCAGGCTGGGAGCGAAAAACTGTTTTTT. It encodes CASSQAGSEKLFF.

V is TRBV9 and J is TRBJ1-3; TRBD1 matches at 7 bases. This CDR3 spans 17 amino acids. The trim removed 1 base at V and 0 bases at J, leaving 7 bases unmatched. In germline, CDR1 is SGDLS, CDR2 YYNGEE. As DNA, the CDR3 is TGTGCCAGCAGCGTAACTGGACAGGCCAGCTCTGGAAACACCATATATTTT. This codes for CASSVTGQASSGNTIYF. Drawing the rest from reference TRBV9 and TRBJ1-3, the complete variable domain is DSGVTQTPKHLITATGQRVTLRCSPRSGDLSVYWYQQSLDQGLQFLIQYYNGEERAKGNILERFSAQQFPDLHSELNLSSLELGDSALYFCASSVTGQASSGNTIYFGEGSWLTVV.

This chain uses TRBV11-2 with TRBJ2-7; 7 bases are a match to TRBD2. J was trimmed by 4 bases and V by 1 base; bases with no gene match: 4. The CDR3 extends over 14 amino acids. Germline-derived CDR1 and CDR2 are SGHAT and FQNNGV. This chain's CDR3 is CASSLVGGSYEQYF. DNA for the CDR3: TGTGCCAGCAGCTTAGTGGGGGGGTCTTACGAGCAGTACTTC.

The chain combines TRBV29-1 with TRBJ2-7; the match to TRBD1 covers 9 bases. CDR1 and CDR2 from the germline V gene are SQVTM and ANQGSEA. This CDR3 has 14 amino acids. The V gene end was trimmed by 1 base and the J gene end by 3 bases; junction bases not matched to a gene: 4. The CDR3 is CSVEVSGQGYEQYF. CDR3 nucleotide sequence: TGCAGCGTTGAAGTTTCGGGACAGGGCTACGAGCAGTACTTC.

In the case of this clone: One end of the junction varies from germline; a read error may be responsible. V usage is TRBV6-1 and J usage is TRBJ2-6, with D possibly matching TRBD1 (5 bases). This CDR3 is 14 amino acids long. Germline V gene data show CDR1 as MNHNS and CDR2 as SASEGT. The CDR3 DNA sequence: TGTGCCAGCAGTGAGCCGGCTGGGGCCAACGTCCCGACTTTC. Translation: CASSEPAGANVPTF.

This clone has a single count. The chain links TRBV7-9 to TRBJ2-1; the match to TRBD2 covers 9 bases. CDR1 is SEHNR and CDR2 is FQNEAQ in the germline V gene (reference sequence). The junction had 8 bases not matched to a gene; V was cut back by 9 bases and J by 2 bases. This CDR3 is 15 amino acids long. Here the CDR3 DNA reads TGTGCCAGTAGCCTAGGACTAGCGACCTACAATGAGCAGTTCTTC. Translating gives CASSLGLATYNEQFF.

The V gene is TRBV30, the J gene TRBJ1-1; D gene ambiguous. V lost 4 bases to trimming and J lost 9 bases, with 18 bases between them. Germline V gene sequence: CDR1 GTSNPN, CDR2 SVGIG (reference sequence). The CDR3 has 13 amino acids. The DNA of the CDR3 is TGTGCCTGGATACCACCGCCCCCCGGGAAAGCTTTCTTT. Translated: CAWIPPPPGKAFF.

V and J are TRBV5-1 and TRBJ2-3; D ambiguous. V dropped 0 bases and J dropped 3 bases, with 11 bases sitting between them. Germline values: CDR1 SGHRS, CDR2 YFSETQ. The CDR3 consists of 15 residues. CDR3 sequence reads: CASSLDLFATDTQYF. CDR3 coding DNA: TGCGCCAGCAGCTTGGACTTGTTCGCAACAGATACGCAGTATTTT.

The chain is built from TRBV28 and TRBJ2-7; 7 bases agree with TRBD2. J gave up 1 base and V 5 bases, and 5 bases lay outside the gene matches. Germline lookup yields CDR1 MDHEN and CDR2 SYDVKM. This CDR3 has 14 residues. CDR3: CASSTWGGSYEQYF. DNA of the CDR3: TGTGCCAGCAGTACCTGGGGGGGGTCCTACGAGCAGTACTTC.

This rearrangement joins TRBV4-2 to TRBJ2-1; D is unclear. Germline CDR1 and CDR2: LGHNA and YNFKEQ. V was pared by 1 base and J by 0 bases, with 4 bases between. The length of the CDR3 is 14 residues. This CDR3 is CASSQASSYNEQFF. The CDR3 nucleotides are TGTGCCAGCAGCCAAGCGAGCTCCTACAATGAGCAGTTCTTC.

V and J are TRBV5-1 and TRBJ1-1; tentative D call: TRBD1 (5 bases). Germline CDR1 reads SGHRS; CDR2 reads YFSETQ. The CDR3 totals 14 residues. Trimming cost V 4 bases and J 2 bases, with 12 bases left between them. This CDR3 reads CASSLIGVNTEAFF. CDR3 DNA sequence: TGCGCCAGCAGCCTTATAGGGGTTAACACTGAAGCTTTCTTT. The full variable domain, rest sourced from reference TRBV5-1 and TRBJ1-1, is KAGVTQTPRYLIKTRGQQVTLSCSPISGHRSVSWYQQTPGQGLQFLFEYFSETQRNKGNFPGRFSGRQFSNSRSEMNVSTLELGDSALYLCASSLIGVNTEAFFGQGTRLTVV.

The chain carries TRBV18 and TRBJ1-4, with D maybe TRBD1 (5 bases). The CDR3 length is 15 residues. The germline V gene has CDR1 KGHSH and CDR2 LQKENI. V was trimmed by 1 base and J by 1 base, leaving 7 bases between them. CDR3 in DNA: TGTGCCAGCTCACCACGGAGGGGAACTAATGAAAAACTGTTTTTT. Protein product: CASSPRRGTNEKLFF.

The chain uses TRBV28 and TRBJ2-1; the D is unclear. The ends were cut back, 3 bases at V and 6 bases at J, with 6 bases in the middle. Germline V gene data show CDR1 as MDHEN and CDR2 as SYDVKM. The CDR3 loop spans 12 amino acids. The CDR3 nucleotides read TGTGCCAGCAGTTTCTATAGCAATGAGCAGTTCTTC. It encodes CASSFYSNEQFF.

This sequence joins TRBV7-2 and TRBJ2-7, with 9 bases aligning to TRBD2. The CDR3 covers 15 residues. Per germline, CDR1 SGHTA and CDR2 FQGNSA. The ends lost 5 bases at V and 3 bases at J; junction bases unmatched: 8. The CDR3 reads CASSRGLAYGYEQYF. In DNA, the CDR3 is TGTGCCAGCAGCAGAGGACTAGCGTACGGCTACGAGCAGTACTTC.

The chain carries TRBV28 and TRBJ1-2; the D gene is possibly TRBD1 (6 bases). The CDR3 consists of 15 residues. Germline V lookup: CDR1 MDHEN, CDR2 SYDVKM. V shed 7 bases and J shed 2 bases, with 17 bases lying between them. The CDR3 nucleotides are TGTGCCAGCACCCCGGGCCAGGGGAAAAACTATGGCTACACCTTC. Translated: CASTPGQGKNYGYTF.

This chain links TRBV5-4 with TRBJ2-2, with TRBD2 matching over 15 bases. Germline loops: CDR1 SGHNT, CDR2 YYREEE (reference sequence). Trimming at V came to 4 bases and at J to 6 bases, leaving 4 bases not matched to a gene. The CDR3 runs to 16 residues. The DNA of the CDR3 is TGTGCCAGCAGCCCGAGGACTAGCGGGGGGGCCGGGGAGCTGTTTTTT. Its translation is CASSPRTSGGAGELFF.

In this sample, this clone turned up once. J is TRBJ2-3 and V is TRBV15; D possibly corresponds to TRBD1 (6 bases). The CDR3 is made up of 14 amino acids. Trimming cost V 5 bases and J 6 bases, with 15 bases left between them. Germline CDR1 is LNHNV and CDR2 is YYDKDF (reference sequence). CDR3 nucleotides: TGTGCCACCAGCTCCAGGGGTCCGAGGGATACGCAGTATTTT. Its protein is CATSSRGPRDTQYF.

The CDR3 is CASRFSSGRALSGNEQFF. As DNA, the CDR3 is TGTGCCAGTAGATTCTCTAGCGGGAGGGCCCTCAGTGGCAATGAGCAGTTCTTC. The V gene is TRBV19, the J gene TRBJ2-1, with 12 positions matching TRBD2. The CDR3 totals 18 residues. Germline V lookup: CDR1 LNHDA, CDR2 SQIVND (reference sequence). The junction had 15 bases not matched to a gene; V was cut back by 6 bases and J by 6 bases.

This sequence joins TRBV30 and TRBJ2-1; maybe TRBD2 (7 bases). The V gene's germline CDR1 is GTSNPN and CDR2 SVGIG (reference sequence). V was trimmed by 1 base and J by 9 bases, leaving 16 bases between them. The CDR3 is 14 amino acids. Here the CDR3 DNA reads TGTGCCTGGAGTGAGGGGGGGGGCTTCACTGAGCAGTTCTTC. This gives the protein CAWSEGGGFTEQFF.